This TCR beta chain was sequenced in a study of blood T cell repertoires in COVID-19. Looking at the study overall: From the United States, Italy and Spain came samples of acute and convalescent COVID-19.

Losses at the gene ends were 4 bases for V and 8 bases for J; bases not matched to a gene: 11. The CDR3 covers 16 residues. Germline V gene sequence: CDR1 SGHRS, CDR2 YFSETQ. Authors' methods: Using reference gene primer amplification, nucleated cell counts were estimated. Libraries were prepared by immunoSEQ multiplex PCR; TCRdb keeps only in-frame clonotypes and omits some of them. Clone size and V and J calls were adopted from that table, with D and trimming inferred from the DNA. The repertoire holds about 150,000 clones, with about 83% as singletons. The chain employs TRBV5-1 and TRBJ1-4; TRBD1 matches at 10 bases. This sequence originates from an elderly woman with acute or convalescent COVID-19. The sample was peripheral blood. The CDR3, as DNA: TGCGCCAGCAGCGAGGGCATAGGACAGGGGGAAGAAAAACTGTTTTTT. Amino acid sequence: CASSEGIGQGEEKLFF.